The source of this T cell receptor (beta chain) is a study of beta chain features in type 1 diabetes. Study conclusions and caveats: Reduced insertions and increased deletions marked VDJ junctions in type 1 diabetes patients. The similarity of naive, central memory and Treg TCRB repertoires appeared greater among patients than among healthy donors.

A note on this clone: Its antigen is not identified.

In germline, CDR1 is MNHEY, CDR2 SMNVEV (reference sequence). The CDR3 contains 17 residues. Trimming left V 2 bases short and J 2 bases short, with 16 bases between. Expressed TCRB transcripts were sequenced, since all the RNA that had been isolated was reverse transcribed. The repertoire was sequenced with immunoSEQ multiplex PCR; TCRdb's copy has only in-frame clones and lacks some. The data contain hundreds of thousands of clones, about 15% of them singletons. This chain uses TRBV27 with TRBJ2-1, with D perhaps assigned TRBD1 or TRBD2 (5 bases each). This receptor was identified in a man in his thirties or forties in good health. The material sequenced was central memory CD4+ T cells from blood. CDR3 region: CASSLTVVVGAYNEQFF. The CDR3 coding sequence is TGTGCCAGCAGTTTAACCGTGGTTGTGGGGGCCTACAATGAGCAGTTCTTC.